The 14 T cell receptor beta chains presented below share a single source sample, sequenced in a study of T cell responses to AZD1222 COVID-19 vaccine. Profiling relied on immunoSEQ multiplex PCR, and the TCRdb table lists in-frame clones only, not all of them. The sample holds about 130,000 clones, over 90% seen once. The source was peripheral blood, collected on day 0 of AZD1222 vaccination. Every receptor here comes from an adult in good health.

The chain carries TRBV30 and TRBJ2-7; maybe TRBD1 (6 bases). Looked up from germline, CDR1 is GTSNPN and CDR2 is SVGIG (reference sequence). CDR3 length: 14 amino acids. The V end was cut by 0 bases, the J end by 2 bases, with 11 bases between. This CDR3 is CAWSVGRGAYEQYF. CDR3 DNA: TGTGCCTGGAGTGTGGGCAGGGGTGCCTACGAGCAGTACTTC.

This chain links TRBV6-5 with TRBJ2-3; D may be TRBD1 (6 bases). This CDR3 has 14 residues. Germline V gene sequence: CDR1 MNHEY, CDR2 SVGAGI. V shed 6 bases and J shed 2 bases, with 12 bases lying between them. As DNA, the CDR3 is TGTGCCAGCAGACAGGGTTACTTCACAGATACGCAGTATTTT. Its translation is CASRQGYFTDTQYF.

CDR3 DNA: TGCGCCAGCAGCCAATATCGGACAGGGTCGAATATGGGGAATCAGCCCCAGCATTTT. This translates into CASSQYRTGSNMGNQPQHF. The V and J genes are TRBV4-1 and TRBJ1-5, with 8 bases identical to TRBD1. Germline CDR1 reads MGHRA; CDR2 reads YSYEKL. Unmatched junction bases numbered 16, after V lost 2 bases and J lost 4 bases. This CDR3 region has 19 residues.

CDR3 amino acids: CASSPRTGWGTEAFF. In nucleotides, the CDR3 is TGTGCCAGCTCACCTAGGACAGGGTGGGGGACTGAAGCTTTCTTT. The rearrangement uses TRBV18 and TRBJ1-1; TRBD1 aligns across 8 bases. This CDR3 spans 15 amino acids. The V and J ends lost 3 bases and 5 bases, in that order; junction bases with no gene match: 8. Germline CDR1 KGHSH, CDR2 LQKENI. Full variable domain (outside the CDR3, taken from reference TRBV18 and TRBJ1-1): NAGVMQNPRHLVRRRGQEARLRCSPMKGHSHVYWYRQLPEEGLKFMVYLQKENIIDESGMPKERFSAEFPKEGPSILRIQQVVRGDSAAYFCASSPRTGWGTEAFFGQGTRLTVV.

CDR3 DNA sequence: TGTGCCAGCAGTTTAGGGGGGAAAGAGACCCAGTACTTC. The encoded protein is CASSLGGKETQYF. V usage is TRBV12-3 or TRBV12-4 and J usage is TRBJ2-5; D possibly uses TRBD1 or TRBD2 (5 bases each). V dropped 1 base and J dropped 3 bases, with 6 bases sitting between them. The CDR3 is made up of 13 amino acids.

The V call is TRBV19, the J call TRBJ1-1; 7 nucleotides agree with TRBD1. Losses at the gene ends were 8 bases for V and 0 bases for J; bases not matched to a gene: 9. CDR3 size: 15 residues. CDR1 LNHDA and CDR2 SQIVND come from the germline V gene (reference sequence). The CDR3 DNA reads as TGTGCCAGTGGAGACAGGGATCCTATGAACACTGAAGCTTTCTTT. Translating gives CASGDRDPMNTEAFF.

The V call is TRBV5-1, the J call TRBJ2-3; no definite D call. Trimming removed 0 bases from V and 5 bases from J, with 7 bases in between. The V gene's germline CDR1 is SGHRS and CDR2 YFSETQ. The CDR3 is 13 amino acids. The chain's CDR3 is CASSLDVLDTQYF. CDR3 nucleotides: TGCGCCAGCAGCTTGGACGTATTAGATACGCAGTATTTT.

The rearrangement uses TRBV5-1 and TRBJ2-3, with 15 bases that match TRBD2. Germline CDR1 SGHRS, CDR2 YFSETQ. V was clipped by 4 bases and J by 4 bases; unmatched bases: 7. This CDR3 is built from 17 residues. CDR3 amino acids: CASSEGLAGGVPDTQYF. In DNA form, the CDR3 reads TGCGCCAGCAGCGAGGGACTAGCGGGAGGTGTCCCAGATACGCAGTATTTT. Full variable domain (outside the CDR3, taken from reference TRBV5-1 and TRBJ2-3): KAGVTQTPRYLIKTRGQQVTLSCSPISGHRSVSWYQQTPGQGLQFLFEYFSETQRNKGNFPGRFSGRQFSNSRSEMNVSTLELGDSALYLCASSEGLAGGVPDTQYFGPGTRLTVL.

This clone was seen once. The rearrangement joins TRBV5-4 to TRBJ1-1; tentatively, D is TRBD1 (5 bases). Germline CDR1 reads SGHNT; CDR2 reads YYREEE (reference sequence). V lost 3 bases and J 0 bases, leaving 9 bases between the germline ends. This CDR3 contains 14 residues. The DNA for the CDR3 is TGTGCCAGCAGCTCGGGACGGATGAACACTGAAGCTTTCTTT. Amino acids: CASSSGRMNTEAFF.

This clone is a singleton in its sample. CDR3 nucleotides: TGCGCCAGCGGTTACCGGGACAGGGATATCCTAGCAACTAATGAAAAACTGTTTTTT. It specifies CASGYRDRDILATNEKLFF. The chain uses TRBV5-1 and TRBJ1-4; 9 nucleotides align to TRBD1. The CDR3 runs 19 residues. Germline V gene lookup returns CDR1 SGHRS and CDR2 YFSETQ. With V trimmed by 7 bases and J by 0 bases, 16 bases remained unmatched.

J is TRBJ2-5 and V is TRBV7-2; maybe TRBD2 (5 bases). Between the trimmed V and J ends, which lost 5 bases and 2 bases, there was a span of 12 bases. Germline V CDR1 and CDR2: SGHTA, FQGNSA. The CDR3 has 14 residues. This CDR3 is CASSQGSLQETQYF. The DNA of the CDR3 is TGTGCCAGCAGCCAAGGGAGTCTTCAAGAGACCCAGTACTTC.

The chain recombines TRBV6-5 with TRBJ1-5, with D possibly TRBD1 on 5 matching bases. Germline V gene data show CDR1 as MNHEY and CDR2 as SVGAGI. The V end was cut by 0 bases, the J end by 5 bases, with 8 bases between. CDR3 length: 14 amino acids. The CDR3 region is CASSYSGPYQPQHF. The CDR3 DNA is TGTGCCAGCAGTTACTCGGGACCTTATCAGCCCCAGCATTTT.

The CDR3 is CASSPSTGGSYEQYF. For the CDR3, the DNA is TGTGCCAGCAGCCCCTCAACAGGGGGCTCGTACGAGCAGTACTTC. The genes are TRBV11-2 and TRBJ2-7; 9 bases are a match to TRBD1. V lost 5 bases, J lost 4 bases, and 9 bases stayed unmatched. The CDR3 loop spans 15 amino acids. Germline V gene lookup returns CDR1 SGHAT and CDR2 FQNNGV.

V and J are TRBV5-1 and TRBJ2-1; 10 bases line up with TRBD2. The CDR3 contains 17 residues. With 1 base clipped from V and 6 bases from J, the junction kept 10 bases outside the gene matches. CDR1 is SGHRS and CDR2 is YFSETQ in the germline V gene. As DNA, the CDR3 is TGCGCCAGCAGCTTGTCCCGAGGGAGCGGGAGGGGCAATGAGCAGTTCTTC. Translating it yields CASSLSRGSGRGNEQFF.